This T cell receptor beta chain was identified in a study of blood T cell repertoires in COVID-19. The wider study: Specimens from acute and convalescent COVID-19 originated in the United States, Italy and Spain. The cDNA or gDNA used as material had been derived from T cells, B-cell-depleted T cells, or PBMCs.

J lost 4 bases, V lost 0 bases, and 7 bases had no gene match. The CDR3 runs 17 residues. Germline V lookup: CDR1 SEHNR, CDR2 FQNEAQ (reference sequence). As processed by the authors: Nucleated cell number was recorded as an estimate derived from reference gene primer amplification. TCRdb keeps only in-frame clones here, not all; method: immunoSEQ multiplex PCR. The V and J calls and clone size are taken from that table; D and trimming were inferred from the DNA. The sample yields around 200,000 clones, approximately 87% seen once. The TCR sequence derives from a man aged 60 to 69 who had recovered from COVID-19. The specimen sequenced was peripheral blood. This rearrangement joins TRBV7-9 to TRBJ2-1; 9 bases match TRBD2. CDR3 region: CASSLAASGASYNEQFF. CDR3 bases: TGTGCCAGCAGCTTAGCAGCTAGCGGGGCCAGTTACAATGAGCAGTTCTTC.